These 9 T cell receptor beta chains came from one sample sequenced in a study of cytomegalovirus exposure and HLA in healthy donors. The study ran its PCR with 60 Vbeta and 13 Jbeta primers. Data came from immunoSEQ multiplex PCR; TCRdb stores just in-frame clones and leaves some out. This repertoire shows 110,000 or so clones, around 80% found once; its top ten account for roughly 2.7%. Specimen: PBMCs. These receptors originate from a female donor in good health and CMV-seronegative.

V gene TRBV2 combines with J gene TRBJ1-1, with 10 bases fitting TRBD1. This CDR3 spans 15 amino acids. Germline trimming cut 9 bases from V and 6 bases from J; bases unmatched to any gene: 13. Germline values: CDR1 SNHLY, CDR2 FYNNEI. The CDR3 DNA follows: TGTGCCAGTATCCGGGACAGGGGAGGGAATTCTGAAGCTTTCTTT. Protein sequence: CASIRDRGGNSEAFF.

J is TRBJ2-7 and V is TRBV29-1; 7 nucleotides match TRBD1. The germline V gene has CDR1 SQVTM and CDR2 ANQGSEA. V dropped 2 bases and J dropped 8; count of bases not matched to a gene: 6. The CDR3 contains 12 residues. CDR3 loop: CSVERQGEKQYF. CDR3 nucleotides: TGCAGCGTTGAACGGCAGGGGGAGAAGCAGTACTTC.

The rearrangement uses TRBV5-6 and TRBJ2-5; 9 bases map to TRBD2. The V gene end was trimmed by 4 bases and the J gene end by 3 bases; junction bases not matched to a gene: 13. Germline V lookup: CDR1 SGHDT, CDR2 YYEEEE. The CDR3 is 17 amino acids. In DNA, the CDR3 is TGTGCCAGCAGCCGCGAAGCGGGGGGACCGGGTAAAGAGACCCAGTACTTC. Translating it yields CASSREAGGPGKETQYF. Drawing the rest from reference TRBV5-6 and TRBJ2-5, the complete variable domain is DAGVTQSPTHLIKTRGQQVTLRCSPKSGHDTVSWYQQALGQGPQFIFQYYEEEERQRGNFPDRFSGHQFPNYSSELNVNALLLGDSALYLCASSREAGGPGKETQYFGPGTRLLVL.

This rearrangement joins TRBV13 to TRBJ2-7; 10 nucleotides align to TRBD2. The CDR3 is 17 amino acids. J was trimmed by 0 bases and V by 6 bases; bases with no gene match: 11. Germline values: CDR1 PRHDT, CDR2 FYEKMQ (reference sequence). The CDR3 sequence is CASSSLAGDRPSYEQYF. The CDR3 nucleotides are TGTGCCAGCAGTTCGCTAGCGGGGGATAGACCCTCCTACGAGCAGTACTTC.

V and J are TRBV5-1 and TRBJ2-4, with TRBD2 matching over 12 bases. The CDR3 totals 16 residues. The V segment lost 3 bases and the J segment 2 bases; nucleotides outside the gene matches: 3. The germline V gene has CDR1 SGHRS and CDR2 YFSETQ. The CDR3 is CASSWTSGEPKNIQYF. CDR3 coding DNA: TGCGCCAGCAGCTGGACTAGCGGGGAGCCCAAAAACATTCAGTACTTC.

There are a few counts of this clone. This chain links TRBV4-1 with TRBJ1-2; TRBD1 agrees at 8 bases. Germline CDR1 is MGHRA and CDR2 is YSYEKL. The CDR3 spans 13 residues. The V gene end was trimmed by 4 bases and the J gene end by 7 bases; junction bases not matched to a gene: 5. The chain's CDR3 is CASSRDRGGGYTF. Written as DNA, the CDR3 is TGCGCCAGCAGCCGAGACAGGGGTGGTGGCTACACCTTC.

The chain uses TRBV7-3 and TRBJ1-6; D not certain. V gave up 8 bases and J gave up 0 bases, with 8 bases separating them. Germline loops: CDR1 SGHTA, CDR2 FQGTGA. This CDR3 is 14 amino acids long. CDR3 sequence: CASGEGSYNSPLHF. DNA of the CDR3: TGTGCCAGCGGGGAGGGCTCCTATAATTCACCCCTCCACTTT.

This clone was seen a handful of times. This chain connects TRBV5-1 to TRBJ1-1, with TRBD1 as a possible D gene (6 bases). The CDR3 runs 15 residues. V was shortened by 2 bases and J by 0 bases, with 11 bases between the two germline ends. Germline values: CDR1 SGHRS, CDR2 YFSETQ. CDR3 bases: TGCGCCAGCAGCTTAAAGCAGGGGTTGAACACTGAAGCTTTCTTT. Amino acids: CASSLKQGLNTEAFF.

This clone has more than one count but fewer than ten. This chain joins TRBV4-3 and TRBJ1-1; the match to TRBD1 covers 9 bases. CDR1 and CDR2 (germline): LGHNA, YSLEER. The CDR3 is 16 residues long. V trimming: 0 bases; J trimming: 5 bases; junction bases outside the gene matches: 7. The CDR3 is CASSQEGQGLGTEAFF. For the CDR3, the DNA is TGCGCCAGCAGCCAAGAAGGACAGGGGCTCGGGACTGAAGCTTTCTTT.